This is a list of T cell receptor beta chains from one sample in a study of T cells in Graves' hyperthyroidism and ophthalmopathy. TCRdb processed the multiplex PCR reads anew with MiXCR; each CDR3 protein has one entry. The sample carries 550,000 to 600,000 distinct CDR3 sequences, over 15% recorded once. Sequencing was carried out using blood. These receptors originate from a woman younger than 35 with Graves' hyperthyroidism. CDR3s include the opening cysteine and the closing phenylalanine or tryptophan. D genes are given only for firm matches. The listing skips clone size in some rows; elsewhere it reads once, few, many or a size class.

abundance,j_gene,d_gene,v_gene,CDR3aa,CDR3nt
.,TRBJ1-1,TRBD1,TRBV7-9,CASSLETGGGPDTEAFF,TGTGCCAGCAGCTTAGAAACAGGGGGGGGGCCCGACACTGAAGCTTTCTTT
.,TRBJ2-3,.,TRBV6-1,CASSAYSVDTQYF,TGTGCCAGCAGTGCATATTCCGTCGATACGCAGTATTTT
few,TRBJ1-4,.,TRBV5-1,CASSLARGNEKLFF,TGCGCCAGCAGCTTGGCCAGGGGAAATGAAAAACTGTTTTTT
.,TRBJ2-1,.,TRBV7-6,CASSSLGGDAGEQFF,TGTGCCAGCAGCTCATTGGGTGGAGACGCGGGTGAGCAGTTCTTC
many,TRBJ2-1,.,TRBV7-9,CASHIPDRDNEQFF,TGTGCCAGCCACATTCCGGACCGCGACAATGAGCAGTTCTTC
.,TRBJ1-1,.,TRBV7-8,CASGRGYYEAFF,TGTGCCAGCGGTCGAGGGTACTATGAAGCTTTCTTT
.,TRBJ2-6,.,TRBV2,CASSTVGANVLTF,TGTGCCAGCAGCACAGTTGGGGCCAACGTCCTGACTTTC
many,TRBJ2-7,TRBD1,TRBV6-1,CASHEGIGTGGNEQYF,TGTGCCAGCCACGAGGGAATCGGGACAGGGGGAAACGAGCAGTACTTC
many,TRBJ2-1,.,TRBV28,CASTYDIYNEQFF,TGTGCCAGCACCTACGACATATACAATGAGCAGTTCTTC
many,TRBJ2-7,.,TRBV12-3/TRBV12-4,CASSFFHEGRVDLEQYF,TGTGCCAGCAGTTTCTTCCACGAAGGCAGGGTAGATCTCGAGCAGTACTTC
many,TRBJ1-1,.,TRBV7-3,CASSAGPTNTEAFF,TGTGCCAGCAGCGCGGGACCGACGAACACTGAAGCTTTCTTT
.,TRBJ1-1,.,TRBV29-1,CSVERQLLRGAFF,TGCAGCGTTGAACGGCAGTTACTTCGGGGGGCTTTCTTT
many,TRBJ2-1,.,TRBV20-1,CSARGHTYNEQFF,TGCAGTGCTAGAGGACATACCTACAATGAGCAGTTCTTC
few,TRBJ1-1,.,TRBV10-3,CAISDFGTWPLSAEAFF,TGTGCCATCAGTGATTTTGGGACCTGGCCCTTGAGTGCTGAAGCTTTCTTT
many,TRBJ2-1,.,TRBV28,CASSTQRVLFF,TGTGCCAGCAGTACACAAAGGGTTTTGTTCTTC
.,TRBJ1-2,TRBD1,TRBV28,CASSDTGDGYTF,TGTGCCAGCAGTGACACAGGGGATGGCTACACCTTC
many,TRBJ2-2,.,TRBV7-2,CASSLAGLATGELFF,TGTGCCAGCAGTCTCGCGGGACTCGCGACCGGGGAGCTGTTTTTT
many,TRBJ2-7,TRBD1,TRBV28,CASSLGQGDEQYF,TGTGCCAGCAGTTTGGGACAGGGGGACGAGCAGTACTTC
few,TRBJ2-1,.,TRBV9,CASSRDHNNEQFF,TGTGCCAGCAGCCGGGACCACAACAATGAGCAGTTCTTC
.,TRBJ1-6,.,TRBV27,CASSLWGSPLHF,TGTGCCAGCAGTTTATGGGGATCACCCCTCCACTTT
many,TRBJ2-7,.,TRBV7-9,CASSYRRGLGEQYF,TGTGCCAGCAGCTATCGACGGGGCCTAGGCGAGCAGTACTTC
many,TRBJ2-1,TRBD1,TRBV24-1,CATSDSKGAGEQFF,TGTGCCACCAGTGATTCGAAGGGGGCAGGGGAGCAGTTCTTC
.,TRBJ1-1,.,TRBV15,CATSRERQGWVMNTEAFF,TGTGCCACCAGCAGGGAGCGTCAGGGATGGGTCATGAACACTGAAGCTTTCTTT
many,TRBJ2-3,TRBD2,TRBV7-3,CASSHGGNTQYF,TGTGCCAGCAGCCACGGGGGGAATACGCAGTATTTT